This T cell receptor (beta chain) was identified during a study of blood T cell repertoires in COVID-19. Looking at the study overall: From T cells, B-cell-depleted T cells, or PBMCs came the material, which was cDNA or gDNA.

Source study methods: Nucleated cell number was recorded as an estimate derived from reference gene primer amplification. The assay was immunoSEQ multiplex PCR, and TCRdb's table has in-frame clones only and misses some. That table is the source of V, J and clone size, and D and trimming were worked out from the DNA. The data contain approximately 130,000 clones, around 90% of them singletons. This CDR3 has 16 residues. The germline CDR1 and CDR2 sequences are SNHLY and FYNNEI. With V trimmed by 4 bases and J by 2 bases, 7 bases remained unmatched. The chain has TRBV2 and TRBJ2-1, with 8 positions matching TRBD2. Sequenced material: peripheral blood. This receptor was taken from a human donor in a cohort sampled during active COVID-19. The CDR3, as DNA: TGTGCCAGCAGTGTAGTTCAGCGGGGGCCCTACAATGAGCAGTTCTTC. Translation gives CASSVVQRGPYNEQFF.